Below, one T cell receptor (beta chain) is given with its context. This record belongs to a study of blood T cell repertoires in COVID-19. The overall study: PBMCs, B-cell-depleted T cells, or T cells were the source of the cDNA or gDNA that made up the material.

Per the study methods: Researchers report that nucleated cell counts were estimated from reference gene primer amplification. The data were produced by immunoSEQ multiplex PCR, yet TCRdb's version contains in-frame clones alone and is incomplete. The V and J calls and clone size come from that table; D and trimming were worked out from the DNA. Of 150,000 to 250,000 clones in the sample, roughly 94% were seen once. Followed over time, Seattle patients had been enrolled while infection was active. Trimming took 4 bases from V and 10 from J, leaving 17 bases between them. The CDR3 length is 13 residues. Per germline, CDR1 SGHNT and CDR2 YYREEE (reference sequence).

The chain links TRBV5-4 to TRBJ1-1; no reliable D call. Specimen: peripheral blood. This receptor was identified in a man aged 30 to 39 with COVID-19, enrolled during active disease. The CDR3 here is CASSPLSGLGAFF. CDR3 coding DNA: TGTGCCAGCAGCCCTCTAAGTGGACTGGGAGCTTTCTTT.